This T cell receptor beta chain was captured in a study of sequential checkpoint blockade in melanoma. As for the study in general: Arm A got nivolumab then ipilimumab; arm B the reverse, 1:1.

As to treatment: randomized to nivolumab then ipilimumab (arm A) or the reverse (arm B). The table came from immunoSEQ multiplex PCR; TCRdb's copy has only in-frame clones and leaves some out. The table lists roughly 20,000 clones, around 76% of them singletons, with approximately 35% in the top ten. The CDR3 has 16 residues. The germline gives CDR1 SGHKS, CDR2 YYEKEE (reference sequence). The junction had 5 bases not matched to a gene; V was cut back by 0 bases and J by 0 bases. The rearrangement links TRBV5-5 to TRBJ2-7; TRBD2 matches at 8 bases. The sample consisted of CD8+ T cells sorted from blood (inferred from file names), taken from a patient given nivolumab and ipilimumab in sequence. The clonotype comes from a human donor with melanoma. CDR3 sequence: CASSLGPAGGSYEQYF. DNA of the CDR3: TGTGCCAGCAGCTTGGGGCCGGCGGGGGGCTCCTACGAGCAGTACTTC.